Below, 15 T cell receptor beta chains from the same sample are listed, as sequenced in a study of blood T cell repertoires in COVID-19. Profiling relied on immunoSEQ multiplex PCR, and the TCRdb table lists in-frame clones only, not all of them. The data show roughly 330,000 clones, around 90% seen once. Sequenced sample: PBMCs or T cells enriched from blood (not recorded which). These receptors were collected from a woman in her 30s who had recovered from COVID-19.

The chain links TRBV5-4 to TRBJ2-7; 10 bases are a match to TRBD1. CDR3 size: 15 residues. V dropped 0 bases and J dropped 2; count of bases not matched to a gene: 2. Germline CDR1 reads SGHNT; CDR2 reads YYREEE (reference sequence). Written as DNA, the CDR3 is TGTGCCAGCAGCTTGGTTGGACAGGGGGCCTACGAGCAGTACTTC. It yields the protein CASSLVGQGAYEQYF.

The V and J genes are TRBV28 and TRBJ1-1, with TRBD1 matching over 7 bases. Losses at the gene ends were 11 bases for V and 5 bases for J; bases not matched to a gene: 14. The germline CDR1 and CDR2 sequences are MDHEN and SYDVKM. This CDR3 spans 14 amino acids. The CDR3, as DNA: TGTGCCGCAGACAGTCGCAGGGGGTGGACTGAAGCTTTCTTT. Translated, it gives CAADSRRGWTEAFF.

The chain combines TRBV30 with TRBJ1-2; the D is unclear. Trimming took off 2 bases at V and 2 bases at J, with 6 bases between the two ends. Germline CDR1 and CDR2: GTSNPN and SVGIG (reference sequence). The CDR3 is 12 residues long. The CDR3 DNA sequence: TGTGCCTGGAGTTTAGTCAACTATGGCTACACCTTC. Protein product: CAWSLVNYGYTF.

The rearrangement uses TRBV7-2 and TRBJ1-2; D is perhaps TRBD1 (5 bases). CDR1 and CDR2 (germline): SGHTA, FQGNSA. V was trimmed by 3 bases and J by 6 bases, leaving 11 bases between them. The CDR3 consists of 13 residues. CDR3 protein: CASSFSRVDGYTF. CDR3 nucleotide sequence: TGTGCCAGCAGCTTCTCCAGGGTTGATGGCTACACCTTC.

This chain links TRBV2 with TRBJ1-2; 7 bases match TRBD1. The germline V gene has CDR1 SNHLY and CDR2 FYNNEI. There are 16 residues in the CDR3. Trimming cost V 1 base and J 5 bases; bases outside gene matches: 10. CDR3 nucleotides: TGTGCCAGCAGTGAAGATGGGCCCCAACAGGGGTATGGCTACACCTTC. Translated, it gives CASSEDGPQQGYGYTF.

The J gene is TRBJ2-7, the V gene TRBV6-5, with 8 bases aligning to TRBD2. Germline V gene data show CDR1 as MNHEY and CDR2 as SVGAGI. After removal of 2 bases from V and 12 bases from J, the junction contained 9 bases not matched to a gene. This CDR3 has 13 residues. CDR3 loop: CASSYTQAGALYF. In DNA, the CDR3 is TGTGCCAGCAGTTACACCCAAGCGGGGGCTCTGTACTTC.

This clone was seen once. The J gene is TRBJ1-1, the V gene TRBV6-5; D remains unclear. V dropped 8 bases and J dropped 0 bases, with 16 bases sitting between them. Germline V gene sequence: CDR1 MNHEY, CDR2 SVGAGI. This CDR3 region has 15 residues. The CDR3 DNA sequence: TGTGCCAGCGCCCCTCAAGGCGGATTGAACACTGAAGCTTTCTTT. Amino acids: CASAPQGGLNTEAFF.

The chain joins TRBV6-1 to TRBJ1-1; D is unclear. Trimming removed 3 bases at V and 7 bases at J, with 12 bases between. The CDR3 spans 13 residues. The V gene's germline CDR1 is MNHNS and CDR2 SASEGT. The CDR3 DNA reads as TGTGCCAGCAGTGAGGCCAGGTATAGTGAAGCTTTCTTT. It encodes CASSEARYSEAFF.

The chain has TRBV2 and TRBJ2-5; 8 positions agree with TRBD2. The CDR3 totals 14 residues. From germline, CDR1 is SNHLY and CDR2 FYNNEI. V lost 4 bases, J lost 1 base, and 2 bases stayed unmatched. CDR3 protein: CASSVGLAQETQYF. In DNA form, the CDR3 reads TGTGCCAGCAGTGTTGGACTAGCCCAAGAGACCCAGTACTTC.

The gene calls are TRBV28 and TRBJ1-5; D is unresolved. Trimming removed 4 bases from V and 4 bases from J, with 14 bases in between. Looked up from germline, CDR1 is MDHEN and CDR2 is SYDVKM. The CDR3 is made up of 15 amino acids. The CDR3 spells CASSSPGSGNQPQHF. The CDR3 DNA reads TGTGCCAGCAGTTCCCCGGGCTCGGGAAATCAGCCCCAGCATTTT.

Written as DNA, the CDR3 is TGTGCCTGGAGTGGCCGGGACACCTCCCCAGCCAAAAACATTCAGTACTTC. Protein sequence: CAWSGRDTSPAKNIQYF. The chain employs TRBV30 and TRBJ2-4, with D possibly TRBD1 on 6 matching bases. This CDR3 is built from 17 residues. V was clipped by 1 base and J by 0 bases, with 16 bases between them. From germline, CDR1 is GTSNPN and CDR2 SVGIG (reference sequence).

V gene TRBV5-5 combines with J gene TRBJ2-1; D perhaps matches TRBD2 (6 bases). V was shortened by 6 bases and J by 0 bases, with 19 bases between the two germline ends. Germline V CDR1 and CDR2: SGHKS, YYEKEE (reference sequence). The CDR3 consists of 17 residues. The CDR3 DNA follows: TGTGCCAGCAACCGTGCGGCGGGGCCGAGCTCCTACAATGAGCAGTTCTTC. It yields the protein CASNRAAGPSSYNEQFF.

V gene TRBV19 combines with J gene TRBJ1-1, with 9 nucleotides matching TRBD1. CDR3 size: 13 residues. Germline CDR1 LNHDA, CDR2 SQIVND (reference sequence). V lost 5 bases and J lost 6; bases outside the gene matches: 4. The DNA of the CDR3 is TGTGCCAGTAGTCAGACAGGGGGAGCTGAAGCTTTCTTT. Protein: CASSQTGGAEAFF.

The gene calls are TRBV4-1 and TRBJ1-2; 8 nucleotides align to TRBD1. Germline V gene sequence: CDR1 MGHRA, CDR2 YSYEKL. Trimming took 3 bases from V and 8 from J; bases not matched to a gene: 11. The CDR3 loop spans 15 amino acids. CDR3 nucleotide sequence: TGCGCCAGCAGCCAGGCCGGACAGGGAAGTTTGGGCTACACCTTC. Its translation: CASSQAGQGSLGYTF.

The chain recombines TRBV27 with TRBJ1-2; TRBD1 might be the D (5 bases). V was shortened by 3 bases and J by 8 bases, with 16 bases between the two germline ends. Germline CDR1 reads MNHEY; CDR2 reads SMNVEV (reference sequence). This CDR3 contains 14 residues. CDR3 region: CASSFAPGGSGYTF. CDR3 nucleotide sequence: TGTGCCAGCAGTTTCGCCCCGGGGGGGAGCGGCTACACCTTC.